This TCR beta chain was observed in a study of response to subunit inactivated influenza vaccine. The CDR3 is made up of 12 amino acids. Germline CDR1 and CDR2: MDHEN and SYDVKM. The germline V and J ends were trimmed by 2 bases and 6 bases, with 6 bases remaining between them. Study-level results: Each seasonal flu vaccination may recruit only limited new T cells, authors suggested.

Via MiXCR, TCRdb re-called the RT-PCR reads, giving one row per CDR3 protein. Here the sample spans 550,000 to 800,000 distinct CDR3 sequences, 15% to 19% being singletons. On this clonotype: Its specificity is not known.

The chain couples TRBV28 to TRBJ2-3; D not resolved. The receptor was derived from a man aged 50-59 years who received an inactivated influenza vaccine. Sequenced here: PBMCs from blood, sampled 12 days after vaccination. The chain's CDR3 is CASSLVYDTQYF. CDR3 sequence (DNA): TGTGCCAGCAGTTTAGTGTATGATACGCAGTATTTT.